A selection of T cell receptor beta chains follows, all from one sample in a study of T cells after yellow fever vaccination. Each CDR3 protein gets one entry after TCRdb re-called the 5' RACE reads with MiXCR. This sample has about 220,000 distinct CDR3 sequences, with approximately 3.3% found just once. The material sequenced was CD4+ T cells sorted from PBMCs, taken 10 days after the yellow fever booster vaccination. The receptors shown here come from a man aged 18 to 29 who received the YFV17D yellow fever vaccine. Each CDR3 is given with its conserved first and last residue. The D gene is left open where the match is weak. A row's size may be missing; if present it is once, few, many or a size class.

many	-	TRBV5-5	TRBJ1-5	TGTGCCAGCAGCTTGCAACAGGGCAATCAGCCCCAGCATTTT	CASSLQQGNQPQHF
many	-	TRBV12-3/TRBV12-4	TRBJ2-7	TGTGCCAGCAGTCCAGGAGACTCCTACGAGCAGTACTTC	CASSPGDSYEQYF
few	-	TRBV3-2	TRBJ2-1	TGTGCCAGCAGCCATGCTACCGGGACAGGGGGAAATGAGCAGTTCTTC	CASSHATGTGGNEQFF
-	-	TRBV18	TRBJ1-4	TGTGCCAGCTCACCCGTGTCGGGCGACGAAAAACTGTTTTTT	CASSPVSGDEKLFF
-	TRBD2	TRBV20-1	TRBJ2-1	TGCAGTGCTAGAGACCGGAATAGCGGGGGGTCGAGCTCCTACAATGAGCAGTTCTTC	CSARDRNSGGSSSYNEQFF
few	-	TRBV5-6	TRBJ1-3	TGTGCCAGCAGCTTGGACAGGCACTCTGGAAACACCATATATTTT	CASSLDRHSGNTIYF
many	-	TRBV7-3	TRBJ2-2	TGTGCCAGCAGCCCGGGACCTAACACCGGGGAGCTGTTTTTT	CASSPGPNTGELFF
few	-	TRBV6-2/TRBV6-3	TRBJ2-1	TGTGCCAGCAGAACGGACCGCAATGAGCAGTTCTTC	CASRTDRNEQFF
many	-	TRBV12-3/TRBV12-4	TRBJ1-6	TGTGCCAGCAGTCCACAGGGTTCCTCGCTTTCACCCCTCCACTTT	CASSPQGSSLSPLHF
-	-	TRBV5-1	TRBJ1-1	TGCGCCAGCAGCCCGGGCGCAGGGCCACCCGGCACTGAAGCTTTCTTT	CASSPGAGPPGTEAFF
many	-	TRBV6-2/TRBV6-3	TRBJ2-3	TGTGCCAGCAGTTCTCCCGGGGATACGCAGTATTTT	CASSSPGDTQYF
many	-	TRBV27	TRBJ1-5	TGTGCCAGCAGTTCCCTAGACGGGAAGGCCCAGCATTTT	CASSSLDGKAQHF
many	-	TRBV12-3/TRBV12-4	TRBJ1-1	TGTGCCAGCAGTTTCACGCAGGGTTCAGAAGCTTTCTTT	CASSFTQGSEAFF
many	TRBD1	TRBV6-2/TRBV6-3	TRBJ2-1	TGTGCCAGCAGTGCTCTGGGACAGGGCTCCTACAATGAGCAGTTCTTC	CASSALGQGSYNEQFF
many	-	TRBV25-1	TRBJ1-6	TGTGCCAGCAGTACCGCAGGTTCCAATTCACCCCTCCACTTT	CASSTAGSNSPLHF
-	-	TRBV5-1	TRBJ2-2	TGCGCCAGCAGCTTGGAGTATGCGAACACCGGGGAGCTGTTTTTT	CASSLEYANTGELFF
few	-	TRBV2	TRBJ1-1	TGTGCCAGCGGTAACCGACGGGACACTGAAGCTTTCTTT	CASGNRRDTEAFF
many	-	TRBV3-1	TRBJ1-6	TGTGCCAGCAGCCAGGGGACAAATTCACCCCTCCACTTT	CASSQGTNSPLHF
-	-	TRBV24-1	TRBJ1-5	TGTGCCACCAGCACAGGGAAGGAGGCCCAGCCCCAGCATTTT	CATSTGKEAQPQHF
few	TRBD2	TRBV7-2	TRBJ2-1	TGTGCCAGCAGCACTCCCTTTACCGGGACTAGTAGCTCCAGCTCCTACAATGAGCAGTTCTTC	CASSTPFTGTSSSSSYNEQFF
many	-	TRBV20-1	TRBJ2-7	TGCAGTGGAAGCGGCGAGTCAGGATACGAGCAGTACTTC	CSGSGESGYEQYF
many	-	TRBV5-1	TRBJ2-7	TGCGCCAGCAGCCCGTTAACCCGGAGCGGCGAGCAGTACTTC	CASSPLTRSGEQYF
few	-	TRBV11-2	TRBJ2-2	TGTGCCAGCAGCTTTCGGGGGACGAACACCGGGGAGCTGTTTTTT	CASSFRGTNTGELFF
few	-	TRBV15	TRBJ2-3	TGTGCCACCAGCAGTTTTAGTAGCACAGATACGCAGTATTTT	CATSSFSSTDTQYF
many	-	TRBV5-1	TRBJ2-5	TGCGCCAGCAGCGGGGACCAAGAGACCCAGTACTTC	CASSGDQETQYF
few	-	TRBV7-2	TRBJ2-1	TGTGCCAGCAGCTTTTTGGCGACTAGGGCTGGGGAGCAGTTCTTC	CASSFLATRAGEQFF
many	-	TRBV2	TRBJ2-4	TGTGCCAGCATTCTAGGGACCGCCAAAAACATTCAGTACTTC	CASILGTAKNIQYF
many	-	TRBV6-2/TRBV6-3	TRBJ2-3	TGTGCCAGCAGTTACTCCTCAGTTAGCACAGATACGCAGTATTTT	CASSYSSVSTDTQYF
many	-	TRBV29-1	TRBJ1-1	TGCAGCGTTGGGAGGAAGTCCATGAACACTGAAGCTTTCTTT	CSVGRKSMNTEAFF
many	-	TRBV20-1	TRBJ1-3	TGCAGTGCGGGGGCCGGGATCTCTGGAAACACCATATATTTT	CSAGAGISGNTIYF
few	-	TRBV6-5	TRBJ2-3	TGTGCCAGCAGGCCATCTAGCACAGATACGCAGTATTTT	CASRPSSTDTQYF
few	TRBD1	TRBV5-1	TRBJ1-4	TGCGCCAGCAGCTCCCAGTGGACAGGGGGGCATGAAAAACTGTTTTTT	CASSSQWTGGHEKLFF
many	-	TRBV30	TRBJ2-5	TGTGCCTGGAGCGCTTCGTGGGAAGAGACCCAGTACTTC	CAWSASWEETQYF
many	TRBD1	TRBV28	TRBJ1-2	TGTGCCAGCAGTCCCGCGGGACAGGGGGTTCATGGCTACACCTTC	CASSPAGQGVHGYTF
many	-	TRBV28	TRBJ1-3	TGTGCCAGCAACAGGCAGGGCGCCGGAAACACCATATATTTT	CASNRQGAGNTIYF
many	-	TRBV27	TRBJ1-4	TGTGCCAGCAGTTCTTTCCTAGGGGAAAAACTGTTTTTT	CASSSFLGEKLFF
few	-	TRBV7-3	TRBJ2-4	TGTGCCAGCAGCCCGACGCGGACCACGAACATTCAGTACTTC	CASSPTRTTNIQYF
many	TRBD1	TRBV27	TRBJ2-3	TGTGCCAGCAGTTTATTGTGTTTGACAGGGTGGACAGATACGCAGTATTTT	CASSLLCLTGWTDTQYF
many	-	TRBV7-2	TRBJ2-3	TGTGCCAGCAGCCCCCGAGGCCGCCAGGCCCCAGATACGCAGTATTTT	CASSPRGRQAPDTQYF
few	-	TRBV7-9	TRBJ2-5	TGTGCCAGCAGCTTCTGGGGGACGGAGACCCAGTACTTC	CASSFWGTETQYF
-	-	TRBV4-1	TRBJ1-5	TGCGCCAGCAGGTCGACCACCGGGACCCGTGGACAGCCCCAGCATTTT	CASRSTTGTRGQPQHF
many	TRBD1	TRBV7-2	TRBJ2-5	TGTGCCAGCAGCCGGGACAGGGGGCAAGAGACCCAGTACTTC	CASSRDRGQETQYF
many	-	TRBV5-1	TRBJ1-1	TGCGCCAGCAGCTTGGGGGAGGAGGGGAACACTGAAGCTTTCTTT	CASSLGEEGNTEAFF
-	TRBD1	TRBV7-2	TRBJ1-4	TGTGCCAGCAGCCCAGGTCAGGGGGGAATACTGTTTTTT	CASSPGQGGILFF
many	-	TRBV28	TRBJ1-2	TGTGCCAGCAGCCCTCCTCGACAGACCGTCTACACCTTC	CASSPPRQTVYTF
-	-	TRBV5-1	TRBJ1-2	TGCGCCAGCAGCTCGGGGACTGTTCCTAACTATGGCTACACCTTC	CASSSGTVPNYGYTF
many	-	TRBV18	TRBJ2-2	TGTGCCAGCTCATCAGGTCTGTTCGCGAACACCGGGGAGCTGTTTTTT	CASSSGLFANTGELFF
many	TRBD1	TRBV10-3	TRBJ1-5	TGTGCCATCAGTGGACAGGGGGATCAGCCCCAGCATTTT	CAISGQGDQPQHF
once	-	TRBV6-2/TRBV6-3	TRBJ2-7	TGTGCCTGCAGTCCCCGGTCGGCCGAGCAGTACTTC	CACSPRSAEQYF
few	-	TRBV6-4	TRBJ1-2	TGTGCCAGCAGGCCCGCGGGGGGGAACTATGGCTACACCTTC	CASRPAGGNYGYTF